This TCR beta chain is drawn from a study of blood T cell repertoires in COVID-19. Per germline, CDR1 SNHLY and CDR2 FYNNEI. V was pared by 7 bases and J by 0 bases, with 15 bases between. This CDR3 region has 16 residues. Using immunoSEQ multiplex PCR, the repertoire was profiled, and TCRdb retains in-frame clones only, with some absent. This repertoire shows roughly 220,000 clones, around 90% found once; its top ten account for over 12%. The study drew participants aged about 18 to 89 years from fewer than 30 US areas. The receptor's source is a young man who had been exposed to COVID-19. The chain combines TRBV2 with TRBJ2-2, with D possibly TRBD1 on 6 matching bases. Sequenced: PBMCs or T cells enriched from blood (not recorded which). CDR3 DNA: TGTGCCAGCACTGTTGGAACAGGGTCGAACACCGGGGAGCTGTTTTTT. It specifies CASTVGTGSNTGELFF. The full variable domain, completed using reference TRBV2 and TRBJ2-2, is EPEVTQTPSHQVTQMGQEVILRCVPISNHLYFYWYRQILGQKVEFLVSFYNNEISEKSEIFDDQFSVERPDGSNFTLKIRSTKLEDSAMYFCASTVGTGSNTGELFFGEGSRLTVL.